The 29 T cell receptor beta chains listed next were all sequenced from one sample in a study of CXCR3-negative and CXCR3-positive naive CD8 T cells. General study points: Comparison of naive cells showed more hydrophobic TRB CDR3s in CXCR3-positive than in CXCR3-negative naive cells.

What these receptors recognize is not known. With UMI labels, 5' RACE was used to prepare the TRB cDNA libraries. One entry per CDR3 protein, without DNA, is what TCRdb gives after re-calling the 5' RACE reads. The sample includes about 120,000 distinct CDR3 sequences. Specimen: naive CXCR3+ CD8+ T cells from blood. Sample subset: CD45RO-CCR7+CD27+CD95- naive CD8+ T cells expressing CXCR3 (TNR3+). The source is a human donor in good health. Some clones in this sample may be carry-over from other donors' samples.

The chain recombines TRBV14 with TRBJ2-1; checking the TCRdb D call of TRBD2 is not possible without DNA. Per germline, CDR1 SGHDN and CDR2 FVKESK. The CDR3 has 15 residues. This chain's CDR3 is CASSPLTSPYNEQFF.

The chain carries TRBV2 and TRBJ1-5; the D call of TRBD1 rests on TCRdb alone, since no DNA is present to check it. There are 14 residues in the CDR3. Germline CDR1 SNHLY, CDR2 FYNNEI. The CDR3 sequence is CASSPTGGGQPQHF.

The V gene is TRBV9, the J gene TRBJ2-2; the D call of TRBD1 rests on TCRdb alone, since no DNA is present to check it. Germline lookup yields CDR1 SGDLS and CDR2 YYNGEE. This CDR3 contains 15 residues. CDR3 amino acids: CASSVSGTQTGELFF.

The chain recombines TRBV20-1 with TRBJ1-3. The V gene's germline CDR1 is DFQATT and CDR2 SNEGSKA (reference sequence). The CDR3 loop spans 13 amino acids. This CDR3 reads CSAPGTSGNTIYF.

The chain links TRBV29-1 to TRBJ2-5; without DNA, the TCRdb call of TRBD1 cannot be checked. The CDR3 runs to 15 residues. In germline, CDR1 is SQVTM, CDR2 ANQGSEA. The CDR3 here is CSVDLGGTYQETQYF.

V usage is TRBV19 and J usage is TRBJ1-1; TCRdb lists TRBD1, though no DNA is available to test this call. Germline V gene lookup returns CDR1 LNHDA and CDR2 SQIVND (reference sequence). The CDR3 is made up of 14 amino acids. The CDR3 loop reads CATAQGIMNTEAFF.

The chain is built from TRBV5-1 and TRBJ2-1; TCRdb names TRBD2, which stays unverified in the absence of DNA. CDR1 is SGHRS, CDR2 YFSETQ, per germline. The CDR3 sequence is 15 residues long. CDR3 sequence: CASRQIAEAYNEQFF.

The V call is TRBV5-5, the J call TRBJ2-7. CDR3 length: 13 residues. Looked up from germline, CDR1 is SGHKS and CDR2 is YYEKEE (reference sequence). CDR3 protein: CASSIDISYEQYF.

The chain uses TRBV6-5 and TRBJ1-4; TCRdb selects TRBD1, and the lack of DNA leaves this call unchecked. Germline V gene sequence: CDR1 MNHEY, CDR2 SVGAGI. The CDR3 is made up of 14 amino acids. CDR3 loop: CASSSTGGNEKLFF.

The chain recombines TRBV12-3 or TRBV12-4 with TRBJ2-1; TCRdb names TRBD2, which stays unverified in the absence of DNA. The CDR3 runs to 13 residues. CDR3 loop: CASSFGLPNEQFF.

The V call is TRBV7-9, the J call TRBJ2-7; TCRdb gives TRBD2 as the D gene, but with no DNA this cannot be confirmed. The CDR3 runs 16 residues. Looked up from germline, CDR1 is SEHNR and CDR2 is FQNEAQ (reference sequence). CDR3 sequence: CASSVPSGPSSYEQYF.

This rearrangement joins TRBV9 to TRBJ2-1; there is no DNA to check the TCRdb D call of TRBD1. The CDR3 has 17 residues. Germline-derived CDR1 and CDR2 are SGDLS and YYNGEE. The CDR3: CASSVGRTGAFYNEQFF.

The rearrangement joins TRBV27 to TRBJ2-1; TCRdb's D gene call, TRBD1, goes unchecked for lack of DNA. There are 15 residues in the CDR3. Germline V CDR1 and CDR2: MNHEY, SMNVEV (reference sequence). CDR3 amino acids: CASSQTGHSYNEQFF.

The CDR3 here is CSARDLWDQGAVDTQYF. The chain joins TRBV20-1 to TRBJ2-3; TCRdb indicates TRBD1, and absent DNA this call remains unverified. The CDR3 extends over 17 amino acids. The V gene's germline CDR1 is DFQATT and CDR2 SNEGSKA (reference sequence).

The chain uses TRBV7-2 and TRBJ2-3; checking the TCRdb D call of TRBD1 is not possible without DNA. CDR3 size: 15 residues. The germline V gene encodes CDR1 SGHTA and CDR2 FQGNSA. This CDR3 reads CASSFIGGATDTQYF.

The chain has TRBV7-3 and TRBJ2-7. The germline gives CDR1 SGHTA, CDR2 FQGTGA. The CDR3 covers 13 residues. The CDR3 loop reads CASSADNHPEQYF.

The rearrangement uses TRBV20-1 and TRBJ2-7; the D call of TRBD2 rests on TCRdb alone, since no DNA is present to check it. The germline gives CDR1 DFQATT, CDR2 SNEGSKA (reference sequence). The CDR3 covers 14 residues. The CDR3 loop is CSARFQGPMYEQYF.

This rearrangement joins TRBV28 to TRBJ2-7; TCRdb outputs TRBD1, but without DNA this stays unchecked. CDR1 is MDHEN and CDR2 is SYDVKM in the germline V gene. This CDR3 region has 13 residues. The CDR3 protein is CASRDRYTYEQYF.

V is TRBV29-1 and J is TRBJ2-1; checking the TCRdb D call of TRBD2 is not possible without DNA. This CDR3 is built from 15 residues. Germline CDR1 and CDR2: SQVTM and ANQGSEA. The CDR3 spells CSVDLASGIYNEQFF.

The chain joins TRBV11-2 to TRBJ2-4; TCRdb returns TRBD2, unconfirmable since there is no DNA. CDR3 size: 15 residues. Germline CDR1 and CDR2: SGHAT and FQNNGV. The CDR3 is CASSFGAGVKNIQYF.

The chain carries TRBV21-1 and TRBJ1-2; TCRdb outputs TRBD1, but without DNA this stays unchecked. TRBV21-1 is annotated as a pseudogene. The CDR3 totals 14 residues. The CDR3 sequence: CANVYLTRDYGYTF.

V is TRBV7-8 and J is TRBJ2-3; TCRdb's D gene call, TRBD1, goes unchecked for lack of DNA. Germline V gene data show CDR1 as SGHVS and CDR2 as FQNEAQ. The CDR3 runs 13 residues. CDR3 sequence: CASSDGGSDTQYF.

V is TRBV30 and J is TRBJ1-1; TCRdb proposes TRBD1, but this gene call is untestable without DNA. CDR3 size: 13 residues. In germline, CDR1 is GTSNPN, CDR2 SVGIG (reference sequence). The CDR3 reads CAWSPLQGNEAFF.

CDR3 amino acids: CASSTGDISYEQYF. The chain employs TRBV6-6 and TRBJ2-7; with no DNA, the TCRdb D assignment of TRBD1 cannot be verified. In germline, CDR1 is MNHNY, CDR2 SVGAGI (reference sequence). The CDR3 is made up of 14 amino acids.

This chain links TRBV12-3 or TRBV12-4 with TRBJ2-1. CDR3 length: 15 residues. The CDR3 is CASSPIGVQVREQFF.

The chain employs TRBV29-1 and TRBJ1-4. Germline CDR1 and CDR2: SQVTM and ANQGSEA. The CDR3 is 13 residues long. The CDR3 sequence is CSAISAANEKLFF.

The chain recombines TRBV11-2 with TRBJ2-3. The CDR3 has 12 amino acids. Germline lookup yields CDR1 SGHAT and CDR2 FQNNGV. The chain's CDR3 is CASSLGSDTQYF.

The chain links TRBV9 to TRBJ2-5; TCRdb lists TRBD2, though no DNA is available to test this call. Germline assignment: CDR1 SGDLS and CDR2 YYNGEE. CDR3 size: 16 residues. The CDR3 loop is CASSVGASGGVETQYF.

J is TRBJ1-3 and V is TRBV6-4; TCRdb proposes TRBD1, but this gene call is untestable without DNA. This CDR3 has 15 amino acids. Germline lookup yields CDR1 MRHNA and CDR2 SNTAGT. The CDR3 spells CASSGQDREGNTIYF.